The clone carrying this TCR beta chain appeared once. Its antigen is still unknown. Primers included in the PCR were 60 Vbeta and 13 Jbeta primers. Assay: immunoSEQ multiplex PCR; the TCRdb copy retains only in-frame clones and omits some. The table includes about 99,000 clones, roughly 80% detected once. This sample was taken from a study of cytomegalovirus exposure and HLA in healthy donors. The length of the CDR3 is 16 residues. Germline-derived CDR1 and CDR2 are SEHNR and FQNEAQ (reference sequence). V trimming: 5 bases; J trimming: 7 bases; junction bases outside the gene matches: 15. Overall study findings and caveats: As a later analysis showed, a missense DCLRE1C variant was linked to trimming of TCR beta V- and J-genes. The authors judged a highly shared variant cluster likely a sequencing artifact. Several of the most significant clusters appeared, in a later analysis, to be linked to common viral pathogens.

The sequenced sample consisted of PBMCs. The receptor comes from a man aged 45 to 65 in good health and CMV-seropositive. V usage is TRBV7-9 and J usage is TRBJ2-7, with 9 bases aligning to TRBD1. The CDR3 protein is CASSIGSGTGLREQYF. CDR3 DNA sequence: TGTGCCAGCAGCATCGGCTCCGGGACAGGGCTTCGGGAGCAGTACTTC.